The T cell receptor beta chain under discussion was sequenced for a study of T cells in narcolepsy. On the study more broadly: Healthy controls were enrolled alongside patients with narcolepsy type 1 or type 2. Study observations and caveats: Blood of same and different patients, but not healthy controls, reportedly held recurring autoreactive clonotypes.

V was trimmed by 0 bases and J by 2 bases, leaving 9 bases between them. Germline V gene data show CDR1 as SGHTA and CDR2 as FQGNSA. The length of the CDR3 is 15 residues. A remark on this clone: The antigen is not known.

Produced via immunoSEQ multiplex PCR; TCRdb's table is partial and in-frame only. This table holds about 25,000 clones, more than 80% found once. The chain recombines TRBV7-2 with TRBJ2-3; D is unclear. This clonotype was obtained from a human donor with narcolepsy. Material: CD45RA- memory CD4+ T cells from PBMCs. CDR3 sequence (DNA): TGTGCCAGCAGCTTAGCCCCACTAAACACAGATACGCAGTATTTT. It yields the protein CASSLAPLNTDTQYF.